A single TCR beta chain is shown here with its context. Its antigen is not known. Germline CDR1 reads SNHLY; CDR2 reads FYNNEI. The germline V and J ends were trimmed by 5 bases and 0 bases, with 12 bases remaining between them. This CDR3 is built from 15 residues. Sequencing was performed with immunoSEQ multiplex PCR; in TCRdb, only in-frame clones are kept and a portion is missing. Among around 53,000 clones listed, approximately 91% were seen once. This sample is drawn from a study of OX40 agonist ivuxolimab in advanced cancers. Turning to the study itself: Ivuxolimab is a fully human IgG2 antibody that activates OX40 (CD134). Patients enrolled in dose escalation were diagnosed with hepatocellular carcinoma, melanoma, renal cell or head and neck cancer. Overall study findings and caveats: Compared with CD4+, CD8+ T cells on average had more expanded clones. Partial responders at 0.1-3.0 mg/kg had among the lowest clonal expansion.

This sequence joins TRBV2 and TRBJ2-3; unclear D gene. The sample in question was CD4+ or CD8+ T cells sorted from blood, obtained in a trial of the OX40 agonist ivuxolimab. The sequence was obtained from an adult with an advanced solid tumor such as melanoma, head and neck, liver or kidney cancer. Here the CDR3 DNA reads TGTGCCAGCAGTTGGAGACACCAGAGCACAGATACGCAGTATTTT. Translated: CASSWRHQSTDTQYF.